Listed below are T cell receptor beta chains from one sample, sequenced in a study of beta chain features in type 1 diabetes. Some clones are missing from TCRdb's copy, which holds only in-frame ones; the method was immunoSEQ multiplex PCR. The sample has 130,000 or so clones, around a tenth seen once; the top ten hold roughly 0.74%. Sequenced material: central memory CD4+ T cells from blood. These receptors were taken from a man aged 18-30 years in good health. Each CDR3 is given with its conserved first and last residue. D genes are given only for firm matches. Expanded clones are given a class, and other clones once, few, many or no size at all.

few	TRBV5-4	TRBJ2-1	.	CASSLGTSNEQFF	TGTGCCAGCAGCTTGGGAACTAGCAATGAGCAGTTCTTC
many	TRBV4-2	TRBJ2-3	TRBD1	CASSPGDRQTDTQYF	TGTGCCAGCAGCCCCGGGGACAGGCAGACAGATACGCAGTATTTT
.	TRBV27	TRBJ2-7	TRBD1	CASSPGTGPHYEQYF	TGTGCCAGCAGTCCGGGGACAGGTCCCCACTACGAGCAGTACTTC
.	TRBV10-3	TRBJ2-1	TRBD2	CAIRERGEYNEQFF	TGTGCCATCAGGGAGCGGGGGGAGTACAATGAGCAGTTCTTC
few	TRBV11-2	TRBJ1-2	.	CASRPHEGTYGYTF	TGTGCCAGCAGGCCCCATGAGGGAACCTATGGCTACACCTTC
.	TRBV2	TRBJ2-5	.	CASTGNQETQYF	TGTGCCAGCACGGGGAACCAAGAGACCCAGTACTTC
few	TRBV19	TRBJ2-7	TRBD1	CASGPTGTYEQYF	TGTGCCAGTGGACCGACAGGGACCTACGAGCAGTACTTC
.	TRBV7-2	TRBJ2-5	.	CASSLERFGETQYF	TGTGCCAGCAGCTTAGAGCGGTTTGGGGAGACCCAGTACTTC
few	TRBV11-2	TRBJ2-1	TRBD2	CASSSLYGGANIEQFF	TGTGCCAGCAGCTCCCTTTACGGGGGGGCGAATATTGAGCAGTTCTTC
.	TRBV2	TRBJ2-1	.	CASSEGSSYNEQFF	TGTGCCAGCAGTGAAGGGAGCTCCTACAATGAGCAGTTCTTC
.	TRBV28	TRBJ1-2	.	CASSLWGGGYGYTF	TGTGCCAGCAGTTTATGGGGCGGGGGCTATGGCTACACCTTC
.	TRBV10-3	TRBJ2-1	.	CAISDGQGHNEQFF	TGTGCCATCAGTGACGGTCAGGGTCACAATGAGCAGTTCTTC
few	TRBV4-1	TRBJ2-1	TRBD2	CASSRGEGTSVNEQFF	TGCGCCAGCAGCCGAGGGGAAGGAACTAGCGTTAATGAGCAGTTCTTC
.	TRBV29-1	TRBJ2-3	TRBD1	CSVPRTGIGSTDTQYF	TGCAGCGTCCCCCGGACAGGGATCGGGAGCACAGATACGCAGTATTTT
.	TRBV19	TRBJ1-1	TRBD1	CASSLLQGGSAFF	TGTGCCAGTAGTCTCCTTCAGGGGGGAAGTGCTTTCTTT
few	TRBV12-2	TRBJ2-3	.	CASRLGPVPGTSTDTQYF	TGTGCAAGTCGCTTAGGCCCAGTCCCGGGAACTAGCACAGATACGCAGTATTTT
few	TRBV6-5	TRBJ2-1	TRBD1	CAITPGQYNEQFF	TGTGCCATCACCCCGGGACAGTACAATGAGCAGTTCTTC
few	TRBV6-6	TRBJ2-3	.	CASTLRGRTDTQYF	TGTGCCAGCACCCTAAGGGGCCGCACAGATACGCAGTATTTT
few	TRBV7-2	TRBJ2-3	.	CASSSYGDTQYF	TGTGCCAGCAGCTCCTACGGGGATACGCAGTATTTT
few	TRBV6-5	TRBJ1-2	.	CASIEDPPGYGYTF	TGTGCCAGCATCGAGGATCCACCGGGGTATGGCTACACCTTC
.	TRBV19	TRBJ1-2	TRBD1	CASSKTGDGNYGYTF	TGTGCCAGTAGTAAAACAGGGGACGGGAACTATGGCTACACCTTC
few	TRBV30	TRBJ1-2	.	CAWTRGNYGYTF	TGTGCCTGGACTAGGGGGAACTATGGCTACACCTTC
few	TRBV11-2	TRBJ2-7	.	CASSLGGGEQYF	TGTGCCAGCAGCTTAGGAGGGGGAGAGCAGTACTTC
many	TRBV18	TRBJ2-5	.	CASSPRLQETQYF	TGTGCCAGCTCACCGAGACTCCAAGAGACCCAGTACTTC
few	TRBV27	TRBJ1-2	.	CASRWSFGGTYGYTF	TGTGCCAGCAGGTGGTCATTCGGGGGGACCTATGGCTACACCTTC
few	TRBV19	TRBJ1-1	.	CASSIGGNTEAFF	TGTGCCAGTAGTATAGGCGGGAACACTGAAGCTTTCTTT
few	TRBV5-4	TRBJ2-4	.	CASSIENIQYF	TGTGCCAGCAGCATAGAAAACATTCAGTACTTC
.	TRBV30	TRBJ1-2	.	CAWSNPGLQGYGYTF	TGTGCCTGGAGCAACCCGGGATTGCAGGGGTATGGCTACACCTTC
.	TRBV19	TRBJ2-1	TRBD2	CASSVAQRGNEQFF	TGTGCCAGTAGCGTCGCACAGCGGGGTAATGAGCAGTTCTTC
.	TRBV15	TRBJ2-5	TRBD2	CATSTRLAGGETQYF	TGTGCCACCAGCACACGACTAGCGGGGGGAGAGACCCAGTACTTC
few	TRBV6-5	TRBJ2-7	.	CASSGLQGRIDEQYF	TGTGCCAGCAGTGGCTTACAGGGTAGGATCGACGAGCAGTACTTC
.	TRBV18	TRBJ2-7	.	CASSPRPGDDEQYF	TGTGCCAGCTCACCACGTCCGGGGGATGACGAGCAGTACTTC
.	TRBV6-5	TRBJ2-2	TRBD1	CASSFRQGASGELFF	TGTGCCAGCAGTTTCAGACAGGGGGCGTCCGGGGAGCTGTTTTTT
.	TRBV2	TRBJ2-7	.	CASRMEVEQYF	TGTGCCAGCAGGATGGAGGTCGAGCAGTACTTC
.	TRBV18	TRBJ1-1	.	CASSPGSGTEAFF	TGTGCCAGCTCACCAGGCTCGGGGACTGAAGCTTTCTTT
.	TRBV25-1	TRBJ2-7	TRBD2	CASSEGGVYEQYF	TGTGCCAGCAGTGAAGGGGGGGTCTACGAGCAGTACTTC
.	TRBV5-4	TRBJ2-3	TRBD2	CASTLGSGGSFSTDTQYF	TGTGCCAGCACCCTTGGTAGCGGGGGTTCTTTTAGCACAGATACGCAGTATTTT
many	TRBV27	TRBJ2-5	.	CASSAADRIKETQYF	TGTGCCAGCAGCGCCGCCGACAGGATCAAAGAGACCCAGTACTTC
few	TRBV27	TRBJ1-3	.	CASRLDGSGNTIYF	TGTGCCAGCAGACTAGACGGCTCTGGAAACACCATATATTTT
.	TRBV2	TRBJ2-2	TRBD1	CASSSQGTGELFF	TGTGCCAGCAGTTCACAGGGGACCGGGGAGCTGTTTTTT
few	TRBV13	TRBJ2-7	TRBD1	CASSLTQDRGVLEQYF	TGTGCCAGCAGCTTAACCCAGGACAGGGGTGTTCTTGAGCAGTACTTC
.	TRBV30	TRBJ2-6	.	CAWSGQGGTTGANVLTF	TGTGCCTGGAGTGGCCAGGGTGGTACAACTGGGGCCAACGTCCTGACTTTC
.	TRBV2	TRBJ1-1	.	CASSEVRGNTEAFF	TGTGCCAGCAGTGAGGTTAGAGGGAACACTGAAGCTTTCTTT
few	TRBV23-1	TRBJ2-5	.	CASSQVFRQRQETQYF	TGCGCCAGCAGTCAAGTCTTCAGACAGAGACAAGAGACCCAGTACTTC
.	TRBV21-1	TRBJ2-3	.	CASSGGQGGVADTQYF	TGTGCCAGCAGCGGGGGACAGGGAGGTGTAGCAGATACGCAGTATTTT
few	TRBV7-2	TRBJ2-2	.	CASSLAPRGNTGELFF	TGTGCCAGCAGCTTAGCTCCCCGGGGGAACACCGGGGAGCTGTTTTTT
few	TRBV7-8	TRBJ2-7	TRBD2	CASSQGTSGVEQYF	TGTGCCAGCAGCCAAGGGACTAGCGGGGTCGAGCAGTACTTC
few	TRBV7-2	TRBJ1-6	TRBD1	CASSAATTGRNSPLHF	TGTGCCAGCAGCGCCGCGACGACAGGGAGGAATTCACCCCTCCACTTT